These T cell receptor beta chains were read from a single sample in a study of Tregs in tolerant kidney transplant recipients. The protocol was immunoSEQ multiplex PCR, while the TCRdb copy is restricted to in-frame clones and leaves out a portion. The sample includes about 110,000 clones, around 87% seen only once; the top ten take under 0.35%. This specimen consisted of CD4+ T cells from blood, obtained before the transplant. The receptors here all came from a human donor who received a combined kidney and bone marrow transplant. CDR3s include the opening cysteine and the closing phenylalanine or tryptophan. D genes are given only for firm matches. Clone size is not always given. Where it is, it says once, few, many or a class for expanded clones.

D,J,V,size,CDR3,DNA
TRBD1,TRBJ1-6,TRBV2,.,CASREDRANNSPLHF,TGTGCCAGCAGGGAAGACAGGGCGAATAATTCACCCCTCCACTTT
TRBD1,TRBJ2-7,TRBV4-1,.,CASSQESLHRGGMSSYEQYF,TGCGCCAGCAGCCAAGAAAGCCTCCACAGGGGTGGGATGAGCTCCTACGAGCAGTACTTC
.,TRBJ1-4,TRBV6-5,.,CASSYRQGGEKLFF,TGTGCCAGCAGTTACAGGCAGGGCGGCGAAAAACTGTTTTTT
TRBD2,TRBJ2-7,TRBV27,.,CASSRTGTSGYEQYF,TGTGCCAGCAGTCGCACCGGGACTAGCGGCTACGAGCAGTACTTC
TRBD1,TRBJ1-2,TRBV6-6,few,CASRSPRDSTYYGYTF,TGTGCCAGCCGTTCGCCCCGGGACAGTACATACTATGGCTACACCTTC
TRBD1,TRBJ2-7,TRBV4-1,few,CASSQHPGQITSSEQYF,TGCGCCAGCAGCCAGCATCCGGGACAGATAACCTCGAGTGAGCAGTACTTC
TRBD2,TRBJ2-1,TRBV4-3,.,CASSQDLAGGSNEQFF,TGCGCCAGCAGCCAAGATCTAGCGGGAGGATCCAATGAGCAGTTCTTC
.,TRBJ1-5,TRBV21-1,.,CASSKGGQGLGQPQHF,TGTGCCAGCAGCAAGGGGGGACAGGGCCTCGGTCAGCCCCAGCATTTT
.,TRBJ1-4,TRBV6-5,.,CASRETATNEKLFF,TGTGCCAGTCGGGAGACAGCAACTAATGAAAAACTGTTTTTT
TRBD1,TRBJ1-5,TRBV2,.,CASTGGSQPQHF,TGTGCCAGCACAGGGGGCAGTCAGCCCCAGCATTTT
.,TRBJ1-2,TRBV28,.,CASSLNSYGYTF,TGTGCCAGCAGTCTAAACAGCTATGGCTACACCTTC